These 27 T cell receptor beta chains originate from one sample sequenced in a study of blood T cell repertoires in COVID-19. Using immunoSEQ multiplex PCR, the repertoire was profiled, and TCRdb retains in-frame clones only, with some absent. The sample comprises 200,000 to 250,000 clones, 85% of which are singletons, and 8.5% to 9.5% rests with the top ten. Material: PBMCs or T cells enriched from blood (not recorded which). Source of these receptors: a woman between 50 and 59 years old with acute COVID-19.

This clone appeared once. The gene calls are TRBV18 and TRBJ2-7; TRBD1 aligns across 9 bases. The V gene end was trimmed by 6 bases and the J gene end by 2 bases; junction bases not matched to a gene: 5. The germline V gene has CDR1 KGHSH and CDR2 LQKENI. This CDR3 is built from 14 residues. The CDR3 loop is CASSSGTGTYEQYF. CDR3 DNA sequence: TGTGCCAGCTCGTCCGGGACAGGGACCTACGAGCAGTACTTC.

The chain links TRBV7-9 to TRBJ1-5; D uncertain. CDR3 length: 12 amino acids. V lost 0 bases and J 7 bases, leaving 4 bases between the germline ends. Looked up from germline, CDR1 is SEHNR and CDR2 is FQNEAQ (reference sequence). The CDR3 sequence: CASSLAEQPQHF. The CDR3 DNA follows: TGTGCCAGCAGCTTAGCCGAGCAGCCCCAGCATTTT.

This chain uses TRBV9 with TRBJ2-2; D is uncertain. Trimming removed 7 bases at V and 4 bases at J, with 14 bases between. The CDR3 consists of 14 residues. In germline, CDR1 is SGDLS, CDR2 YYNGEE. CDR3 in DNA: TGTGCCAGCGCCACTCCCCTAACCACCGGGGAGCTGTTTTTT. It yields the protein CASATPLTTGELFF.

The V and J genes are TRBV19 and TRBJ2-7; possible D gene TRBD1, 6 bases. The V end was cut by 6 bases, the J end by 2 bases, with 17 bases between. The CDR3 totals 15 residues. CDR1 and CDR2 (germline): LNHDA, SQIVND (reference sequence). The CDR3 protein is CASSLKQGVTYEQYF. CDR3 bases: TGTGCCAGTAGCCTAAAACAGGGTGTGACCTACGAGCAGTACTTC.

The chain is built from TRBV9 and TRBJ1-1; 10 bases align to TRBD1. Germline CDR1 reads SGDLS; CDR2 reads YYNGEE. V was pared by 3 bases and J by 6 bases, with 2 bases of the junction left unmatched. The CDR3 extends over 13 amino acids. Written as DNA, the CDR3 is TGTGCCAGCAGCGCCGGACAGGGGGCTGAAGCTTTCTTT. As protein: CASSAGQGAEAFF.

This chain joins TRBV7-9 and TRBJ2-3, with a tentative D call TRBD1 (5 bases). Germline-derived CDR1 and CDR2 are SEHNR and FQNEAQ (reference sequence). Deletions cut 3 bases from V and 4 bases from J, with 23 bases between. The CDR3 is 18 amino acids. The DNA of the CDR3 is TGTGCCAGCAGCTTCGGAAAGGGGCAAACTCTACGCCCAGATACGCAGTATTTT. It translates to CASSFGKGQTLRPDTQYF.

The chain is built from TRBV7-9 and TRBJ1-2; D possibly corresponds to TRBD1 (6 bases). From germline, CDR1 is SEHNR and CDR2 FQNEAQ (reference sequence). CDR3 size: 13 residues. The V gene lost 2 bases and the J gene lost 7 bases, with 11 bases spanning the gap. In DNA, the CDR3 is TGTGCCAGCAGCTTAACAGGGTCGTTTGGCTACACCTTC. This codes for CASSLTGSFGYTF.

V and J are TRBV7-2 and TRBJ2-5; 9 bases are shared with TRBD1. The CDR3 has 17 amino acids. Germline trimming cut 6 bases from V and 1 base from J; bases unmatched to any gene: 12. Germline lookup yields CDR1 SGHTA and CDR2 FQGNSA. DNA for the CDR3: TGTGCCAGCAGTTCCGGGACAGGGTTATTGGGCCAAGAGACCCAGTACTTC. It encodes CASSSGTGLLGQETQYF.

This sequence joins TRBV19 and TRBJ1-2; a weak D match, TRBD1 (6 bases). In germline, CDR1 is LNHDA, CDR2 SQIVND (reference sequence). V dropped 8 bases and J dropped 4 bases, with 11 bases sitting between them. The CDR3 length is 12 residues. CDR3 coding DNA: TGTGCCAGTGTTACAGGGAGCTATGGCTACACCTTC. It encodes CASVTGSYGYTF.

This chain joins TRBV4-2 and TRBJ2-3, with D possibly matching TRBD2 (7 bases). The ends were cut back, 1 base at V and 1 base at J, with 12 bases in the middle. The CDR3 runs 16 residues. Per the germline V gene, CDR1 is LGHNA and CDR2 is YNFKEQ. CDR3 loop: CASSQVEGGGTDTQYF. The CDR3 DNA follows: TGTGCCAGCAGCCAAGTGGAAGGGGGGGGCACAGATACGCAGTATTTT.

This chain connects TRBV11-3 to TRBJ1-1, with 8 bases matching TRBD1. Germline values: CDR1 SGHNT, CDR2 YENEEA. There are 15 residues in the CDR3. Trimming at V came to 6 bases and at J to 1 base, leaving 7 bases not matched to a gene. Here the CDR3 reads CASSQRTGPNTEAFF. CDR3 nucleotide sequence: TGTGCCAGCAGTCAACGGACAGGGCCGAACACTGAAGCTTTCTTT.

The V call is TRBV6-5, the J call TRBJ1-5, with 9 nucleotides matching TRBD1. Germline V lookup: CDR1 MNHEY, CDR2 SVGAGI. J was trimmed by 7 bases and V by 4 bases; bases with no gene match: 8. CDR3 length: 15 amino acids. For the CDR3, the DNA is TGTGCCAGCAGTTCTTTCGGACAGGGGATACAGCCCCAGCATTTT. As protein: CASSSFGQGIQPQHF.

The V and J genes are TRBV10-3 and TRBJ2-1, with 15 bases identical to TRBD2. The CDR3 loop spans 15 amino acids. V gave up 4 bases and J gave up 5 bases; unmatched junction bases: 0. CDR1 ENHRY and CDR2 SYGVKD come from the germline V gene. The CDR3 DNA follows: TGTGCCATCAGTGGGACTAGCGGGGGGGACAATGAGCAGTTCTTC. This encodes CAISGTSGGDNEQFF.

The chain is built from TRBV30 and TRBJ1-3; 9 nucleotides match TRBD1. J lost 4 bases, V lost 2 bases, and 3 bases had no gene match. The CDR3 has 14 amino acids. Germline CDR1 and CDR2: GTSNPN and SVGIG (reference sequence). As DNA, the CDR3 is TGTGCCTGGAGTACCACAGGGGGCGGAAACACCATATATTTT. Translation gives CAWSTTGGGNTIYF.

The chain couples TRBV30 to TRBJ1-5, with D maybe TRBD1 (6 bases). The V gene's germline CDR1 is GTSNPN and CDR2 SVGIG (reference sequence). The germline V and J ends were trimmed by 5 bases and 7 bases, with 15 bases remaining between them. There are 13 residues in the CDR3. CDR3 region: CAWGNRDGQPQHF. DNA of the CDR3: TGTGCCTGGGGGAACAGGGACGGGCAGCCCCAGCATTTT.

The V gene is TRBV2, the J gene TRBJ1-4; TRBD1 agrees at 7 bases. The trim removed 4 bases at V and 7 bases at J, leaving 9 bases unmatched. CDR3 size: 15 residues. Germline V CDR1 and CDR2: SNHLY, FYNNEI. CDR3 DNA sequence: TGTGCCAGCAGTGTAGGAGGGGGCCGAAGTGAAAAACTGTTTTTT. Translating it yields CASSVGGGRSEKLFF.

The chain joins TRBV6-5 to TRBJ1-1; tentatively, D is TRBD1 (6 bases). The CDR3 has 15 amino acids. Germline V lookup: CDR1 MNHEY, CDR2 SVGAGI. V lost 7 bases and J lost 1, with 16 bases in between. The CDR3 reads CASTKMWGPNTEAFF. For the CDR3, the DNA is TGTGCCAGCACCAAGATGTGGGGGCCGAACACTGAAGCTTTCTTT.

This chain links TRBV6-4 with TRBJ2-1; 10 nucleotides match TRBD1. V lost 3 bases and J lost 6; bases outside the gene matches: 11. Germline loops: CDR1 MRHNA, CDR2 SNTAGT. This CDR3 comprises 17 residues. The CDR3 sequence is CASSDLSGTGVRNEQFF. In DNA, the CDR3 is TGTGCCAGCAGTGATTTATCCGGGACAGGGGTGCGCAATGAGCAGTTCTTC.

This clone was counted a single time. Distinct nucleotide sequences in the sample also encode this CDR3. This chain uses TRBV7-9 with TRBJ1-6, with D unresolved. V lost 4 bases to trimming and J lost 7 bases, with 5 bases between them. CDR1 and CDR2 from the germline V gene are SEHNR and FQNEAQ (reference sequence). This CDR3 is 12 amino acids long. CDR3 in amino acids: CASSSENSPLHF. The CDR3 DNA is TGTGCCAGCAGCTCCGAGAATTCACCCCTCCACTTT.

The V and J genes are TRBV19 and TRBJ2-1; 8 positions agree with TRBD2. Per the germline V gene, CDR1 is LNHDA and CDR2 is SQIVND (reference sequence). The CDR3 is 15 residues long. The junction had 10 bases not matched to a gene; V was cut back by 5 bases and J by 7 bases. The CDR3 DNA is TGTGCCAGTAGTCCCAAATTCGGGGGGGCGAATGAGCAGTTCTTC. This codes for CASSPKFGGANEQFF.

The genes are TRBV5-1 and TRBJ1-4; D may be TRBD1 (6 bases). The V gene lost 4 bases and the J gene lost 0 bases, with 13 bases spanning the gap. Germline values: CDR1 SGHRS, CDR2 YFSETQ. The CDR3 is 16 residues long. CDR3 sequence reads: CASSARQVTTNEKLFF. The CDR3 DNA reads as TGCGCCAGCAGCGCGAGACAGGTTACAACTAATGAAAAACTGTTTTTT.

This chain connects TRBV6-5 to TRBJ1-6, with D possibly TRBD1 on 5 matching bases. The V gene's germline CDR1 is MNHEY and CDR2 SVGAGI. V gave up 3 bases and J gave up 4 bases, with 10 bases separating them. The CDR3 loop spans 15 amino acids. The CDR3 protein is CASSYGGTYNSPLHF. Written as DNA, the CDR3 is TGTGCCAGCAGTTATGGCGGGACTTATAATTCACCCCTCCACTTT.

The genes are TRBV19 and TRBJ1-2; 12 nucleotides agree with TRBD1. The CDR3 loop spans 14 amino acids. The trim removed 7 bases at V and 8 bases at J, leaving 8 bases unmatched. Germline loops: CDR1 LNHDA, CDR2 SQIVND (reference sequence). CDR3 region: CASNQGQGAEGYTF. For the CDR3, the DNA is TGTGCCAGTAACCAGGGACAGGGGGCGGAAGGCTACACCTTC.

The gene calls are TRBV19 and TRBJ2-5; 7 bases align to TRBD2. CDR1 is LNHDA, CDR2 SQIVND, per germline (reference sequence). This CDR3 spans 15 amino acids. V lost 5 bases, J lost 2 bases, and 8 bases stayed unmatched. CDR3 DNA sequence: TGTGCCAGTAGTCCCAGCCTGGGGGGGCAAGAGACCCAGTACTTC. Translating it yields CASSPSLGGQETQYF.

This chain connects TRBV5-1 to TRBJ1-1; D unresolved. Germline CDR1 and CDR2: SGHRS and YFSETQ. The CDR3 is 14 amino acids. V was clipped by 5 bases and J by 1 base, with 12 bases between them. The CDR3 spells CASRIMQSNTEAFF. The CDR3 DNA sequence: TGCGCCAGCAGGATCATGCAGTCGAACACTGAAGCTTTCTTT.

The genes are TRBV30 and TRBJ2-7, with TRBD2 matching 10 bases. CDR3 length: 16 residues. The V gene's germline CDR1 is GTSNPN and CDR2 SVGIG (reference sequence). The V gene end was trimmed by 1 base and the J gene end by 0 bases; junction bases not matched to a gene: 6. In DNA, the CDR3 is TGTGCCTGGAGTGCATTAGCGGGGGGCTCCTCCTACGAGCAGTACTTC. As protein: CAWSALAGGSSYEQYF.

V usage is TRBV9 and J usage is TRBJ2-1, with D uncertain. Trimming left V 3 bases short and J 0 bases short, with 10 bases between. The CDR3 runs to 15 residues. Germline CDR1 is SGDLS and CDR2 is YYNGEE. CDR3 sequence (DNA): TGTGCCAGCAGCGGGCGGCTGAGCTCCTACAATGAGCAGTTCTTC. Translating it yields CASSGRLSSYNEQFF.